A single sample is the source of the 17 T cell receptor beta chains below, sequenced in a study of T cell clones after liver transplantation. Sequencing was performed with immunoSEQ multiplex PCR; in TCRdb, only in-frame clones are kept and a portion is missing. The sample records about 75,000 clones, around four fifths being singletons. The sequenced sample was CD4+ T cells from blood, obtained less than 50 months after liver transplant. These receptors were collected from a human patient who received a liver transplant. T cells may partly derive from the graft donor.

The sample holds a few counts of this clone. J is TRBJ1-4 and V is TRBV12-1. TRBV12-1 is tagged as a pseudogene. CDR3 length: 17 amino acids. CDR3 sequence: CASSHRIGVGPYEKLFF. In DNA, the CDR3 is TGTGCCAGCAGCCACAGGATCGGGGTTGGGCCTTACGAAAAACTGTTTTTT.

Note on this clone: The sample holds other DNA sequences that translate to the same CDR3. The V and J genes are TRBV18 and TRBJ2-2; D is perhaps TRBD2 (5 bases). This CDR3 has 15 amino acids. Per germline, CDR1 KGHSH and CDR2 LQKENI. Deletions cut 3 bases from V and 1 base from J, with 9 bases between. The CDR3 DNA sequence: TGTGCCAGCTCACCGCCGGCGGGGAACACCGGGGAGCTGTTTTTT. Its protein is CASSPPAGNTGELFF.

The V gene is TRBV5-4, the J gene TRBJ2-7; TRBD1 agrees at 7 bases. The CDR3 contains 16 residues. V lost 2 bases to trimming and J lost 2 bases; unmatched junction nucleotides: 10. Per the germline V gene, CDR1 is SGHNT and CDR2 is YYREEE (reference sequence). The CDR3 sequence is CASSFGERQGPYEQYF. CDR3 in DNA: TGTGCCAGCAGCTTCGGCGAAAGACAGGGCCCCTACGAGCAGTACTTC.

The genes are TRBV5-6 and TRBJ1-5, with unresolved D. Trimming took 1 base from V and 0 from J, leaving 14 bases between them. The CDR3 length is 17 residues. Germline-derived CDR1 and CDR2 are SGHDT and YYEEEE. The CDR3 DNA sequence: TGTGCCAGCAGCTTGTATCAGGCGGTATATAGCAATCAGCCCCAGCATTTT. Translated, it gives CASSLYQAVYSNQPQHF.

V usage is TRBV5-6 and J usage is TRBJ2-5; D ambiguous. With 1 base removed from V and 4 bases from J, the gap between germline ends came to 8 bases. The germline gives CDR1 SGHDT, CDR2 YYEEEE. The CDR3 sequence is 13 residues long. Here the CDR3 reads CASSLPRSETQYF. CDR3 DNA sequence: TGTGCCAGCAGCTTGCCCAGATCAGAGACCCAGTACTTC.

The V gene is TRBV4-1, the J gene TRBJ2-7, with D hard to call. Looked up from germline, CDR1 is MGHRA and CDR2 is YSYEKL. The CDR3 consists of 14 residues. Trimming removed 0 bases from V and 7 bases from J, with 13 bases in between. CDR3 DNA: TGCGCCAGCAGCCAAGACCCGGGCATGGAGGAGCAGTACTTC. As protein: CASSQDPGMEEQYF.

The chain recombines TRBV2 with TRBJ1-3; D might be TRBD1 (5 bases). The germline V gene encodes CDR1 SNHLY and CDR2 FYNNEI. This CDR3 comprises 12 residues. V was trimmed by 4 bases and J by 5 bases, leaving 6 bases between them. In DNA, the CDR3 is TGTGCCAGCAGTGGGGGACGAAACACCATATATTTT. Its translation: CASSGGRNTIYF.

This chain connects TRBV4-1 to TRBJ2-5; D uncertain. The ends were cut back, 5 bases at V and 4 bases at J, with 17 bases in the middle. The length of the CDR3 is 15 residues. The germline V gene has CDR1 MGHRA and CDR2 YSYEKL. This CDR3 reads CASSVMLGWGETQYF. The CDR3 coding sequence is TGCGCCAGCAGCGTCATGTTGGGGTGGGGAGAGACCCAGTACTTC.

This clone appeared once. DNA of the CDR3: TGTGCCAGCTCACCATCTTCGGGACAGGGTTTGAATGAGCAGTTCTTC. Amino acid sequence: CASSPSSGQGLNEQFF. The rearrangement uses TRBV18 and TRBJ2-1, with 9 bases identical to TRBD1. Germline V gene lookup returns CDR1 KGHSH and CDR2 LQKENI. CDR3 length: 16 residues. After removal of 2 bases from V and 7 bases from J, the junction contained 9 bases not matched to a gene.

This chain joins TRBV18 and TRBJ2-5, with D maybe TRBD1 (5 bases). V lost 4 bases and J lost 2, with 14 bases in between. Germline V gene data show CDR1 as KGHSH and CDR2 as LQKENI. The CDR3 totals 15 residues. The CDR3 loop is CASSLGRGAQETQYF. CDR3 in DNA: TGTGCCAGCTCACTGGGGCGCGGAGCTCAAGAGACCCAGTACTTC.

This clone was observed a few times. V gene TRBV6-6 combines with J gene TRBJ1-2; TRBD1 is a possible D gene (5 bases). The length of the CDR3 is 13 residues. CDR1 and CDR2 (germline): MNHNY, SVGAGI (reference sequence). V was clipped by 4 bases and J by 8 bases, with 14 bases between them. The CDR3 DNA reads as TGTGCCAGCAGTTCAGGAATTGGGGCGGGCTACACCTTC. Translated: CASSSGIGAGYTF.

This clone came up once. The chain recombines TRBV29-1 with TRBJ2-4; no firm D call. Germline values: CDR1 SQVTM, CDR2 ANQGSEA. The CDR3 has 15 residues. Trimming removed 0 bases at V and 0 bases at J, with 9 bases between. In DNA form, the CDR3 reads TGCAGCGTTGAAGACCGAAGACTAGCCAAAAACATTCAGTACTTC. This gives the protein CSVEDRRLAKNIQYF.

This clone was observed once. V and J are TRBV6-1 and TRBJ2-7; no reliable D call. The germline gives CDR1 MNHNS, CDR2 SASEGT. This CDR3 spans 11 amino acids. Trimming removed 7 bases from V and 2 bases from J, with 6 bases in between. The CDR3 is CASTNAYEQYF. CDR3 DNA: TGTGCCAGCACTAACGCCTACGAGCAGTACTTC.

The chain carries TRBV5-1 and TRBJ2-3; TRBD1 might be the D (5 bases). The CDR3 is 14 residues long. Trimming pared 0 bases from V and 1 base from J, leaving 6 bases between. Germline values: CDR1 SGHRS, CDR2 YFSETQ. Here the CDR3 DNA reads TGCGCCAGCAGCTTGGGACAGCGCACAGATACGCAGTATTTT. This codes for CASSLGQRTDTQYF.

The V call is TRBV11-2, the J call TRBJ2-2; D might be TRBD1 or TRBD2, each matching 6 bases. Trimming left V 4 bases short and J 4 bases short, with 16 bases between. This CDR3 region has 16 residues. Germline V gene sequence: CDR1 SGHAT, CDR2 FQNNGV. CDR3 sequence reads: CASSSLIGGGTGELFF. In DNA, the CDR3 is TGTGCCAGCAGCTCCCTTATCGGAGGGGGCACCGGGGAGCTGTTTTTT.

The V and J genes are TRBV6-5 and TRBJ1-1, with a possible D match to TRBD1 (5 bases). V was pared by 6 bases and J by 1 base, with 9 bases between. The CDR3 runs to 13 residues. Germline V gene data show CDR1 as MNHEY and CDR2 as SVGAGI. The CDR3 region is CASRSGGNTEAFF. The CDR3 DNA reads TGTGCCAGCAGGTCCGGGGGGAACACTGAAGCTTTCTTT.

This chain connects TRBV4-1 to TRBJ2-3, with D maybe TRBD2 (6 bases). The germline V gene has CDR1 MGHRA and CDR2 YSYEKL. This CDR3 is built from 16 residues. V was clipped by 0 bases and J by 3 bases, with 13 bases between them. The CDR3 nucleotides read TGCGCCAGCAGCCAAGACCGAAGTCGGGGGACAGATACGCAGTATTTT. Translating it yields CASSQDRSRGTDTQYF.